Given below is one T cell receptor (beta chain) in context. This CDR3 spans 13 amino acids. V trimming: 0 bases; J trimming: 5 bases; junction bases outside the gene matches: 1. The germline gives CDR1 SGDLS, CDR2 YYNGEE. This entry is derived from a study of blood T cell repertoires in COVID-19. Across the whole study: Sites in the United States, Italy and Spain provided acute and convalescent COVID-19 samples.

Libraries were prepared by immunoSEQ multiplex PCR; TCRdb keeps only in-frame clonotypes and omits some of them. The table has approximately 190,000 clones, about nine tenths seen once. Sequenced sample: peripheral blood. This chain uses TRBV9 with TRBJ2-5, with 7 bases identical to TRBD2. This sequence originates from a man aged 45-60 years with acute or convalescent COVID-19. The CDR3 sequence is CASSVDGGETQYF. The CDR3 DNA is TGTGCCAGCAGCGTAGACGGGGGGGAGACCCAGTACTTC.